Presented here are 31 T cell receptor beta chains from one specimen sequenced in a study of monozygotic twins with inflammatory bowel disease. TCRdb reanalyzed the 5' RACE reads, giving one entry per CDR3 protein sequence and no DNA. Here the sample table reports approximately 420,000 distinct CDR3 sequences. Sequenced sample: blood. These receptors all stem from a human donor with ulcerative colitis or Crohn's disease, or a healthy co-twin of an affected twin (not recorded which).

The chain couples TRBV20-1 to TRBJ2-3; TCRdb indicates TRBD2, and absent DNA this call remains unverified. CDR3 length equals 14 residues. Germline values: CDR1 DFQATT, CDR2 SNEGSKA (reference sequence). This CDR3 is CSAWGSGLTDTQYF.

This chain uses TRBV7-2 with TRBJ2-5; TCRdb proposes TRBD2, but this gene call is untestable without DNA. The CDR3 runs 15 residues. Germline values: CDR1 SGHTA, CDR2 FQGNSA. CDR3 sequence: CASSLGGLAGETQYF.

This chain uses TRBV29-1 with TRBJ1-2. Germline V CDR1 and CDR2: SQVTM, ANQGSEA. The CDR3 runs 14 residues. The CDR3 protein is CSVVIGDSGYGYTF.

The chain employs TRBV14 and TRBJ1-4; no DNA is available, so the TRBD1 call from TCRdb remains unchecked. The CDR3 sequence is 16 residues long. Germline assignment: CDR1 SGHDN and CDR2 FVKESK. The CDR3 loop reads CASSQAPGNSNEKLFF.

CDR3 in amino acids: CAWSVWGGENIQYF. The chain joins TRBV30 to TRBJ2-4; TCRdb returns TRBD1, unconfirmable since there is no DNA. Germline V gives CDR1 GTSNPN, CDR2 SVGIG (reference sequence). The CDR3 length is 14 residues.

The chain employs TRBV7-9 and TRBJ2-5; the D call from TCRdb, TRBD1, cannot be confirmed without DNA. The CDR3 contains 16 residues. Germline V gene lookup returns CDR1 SEHNR and CDR2 FQNEAQ (reference sequence). The CDR3 loop is CASSLRGGRVQETQYF.

J is TRBJ1-4 and V is TRBV7-9; TCRdb gives TRBD1 as the D gene, but with no DNA this cannot be confirmed. CDR3 length: 14 amino acids. Germline assignment: CDR1 SEHNR and CDR2 FQNEAQ (reference sequence). This CDR3 reads CASSPGRNNEKLFF.

V usage is TRBV3-1 and J usage is TRBJ1-6; there is no DNA to check the TCRdb D call of TRBD1. CDR3 length: 17 residues. Germline V gives CDR1 LGHDT, CDR2 YNNKEL (reference sequence). The CDR3: CASSQERDRRVGSPLHF.

CDR3 sequence reads: CATSRGQGRQPQHF. The chain couples TRBV15 to TRBJ1-5; TCRdb names TRBD1, which stays unverified in the absence of DNA. The CDR3 is 14 amino acids. Germline CDR1 LNHNV, CDR2 YYDKDF (reference sequence).

V and J are TRBV5-1 and TRBJ2-4; the TCRdb D gene call, TRBD2, has no DNA to confirm it. The CDR3 runs 15 residues. From germline, CDR1 is SGHRS and CDR2 YFSETQ. The CDR3 spells CASSLGFGSINIQYF.

The V call is TRBV28, the J call TRBJ2-3; no DNA is available, so the TRBD2 call from TCRdb remains unchecked. Germline V lookup: CDR1 MDHEN, CDR2 SYDVKM. CDR3 length: 22 amino acids. The CDR3 loop reads CASSSSTGTSGRPHIYRDTQYF.

The chain uses TRBV11-2 and TRBJ2-3; the D call from TCRdb, TRBD1, cannot be confirmed without DNA. CDR1 and CDR2 (germline): SGHAT, FQNNGV. This CDR3 is built from 14 residues. The CDR3 loop reads CASRPGRKGDTQYF.

The J gene is TRBJ2-2, the V gene TRBV7-2; there is no DNA to check the TCRdb D call of TRBD2. Germline CDR1 and CDR2: SGHTA and FQGNSA. This CDR3 contains 13 residues. This CDR3 reads CASRSTPAGELFF.

This rearrangement joins TRBV7-6 to TRBJ2-1; without DNA, the TCRdb call of TRBD2 cannot be checked. The germline gives CDR1 SGHVS, CDR2 FNYEAQ. CDR3 length: 18 residues. CDR3 sequence: CASSLVPSGGSSYNEQFF.

The rearrangement joins TRBV4-1 to TRBJ1-1; lacking DNA, the TRBD1 call made by TCRdb goes unchecked. This CDR3 spans 15 amino acids. Germline loops: CDR1 MGHRA, CDR2 YSYEKL. Here the CDR3 reads CASSQDLQGYPEAFF.

The genes are TRBV29-1 and TRBJ2-1; TCRdb calls TRBD2, which cannot be checked without DNA. CDR1 and CDR2 (germline): SQVTM, ANQGSEA. The length of the CDR3 is 14 residues. The CDR3 loop is CSVITSSVYNEQFF.

This chain uses TRBV29-1 with TRBJ2-2; the D call from TCRdb, TRBD1, cannot be confirmed without DNA. Per the germline V gene, CDR1 is SQVTM and CDR2 is ANQGSEA. The CDR3 sequence is 15 residues long. This chain's CDR3 is CSVAIITGALGELFF.

This rearrangement joins TRBV7-9 to TRBJ2-1; the D call from TCRdb, TRBD1, cannot be confirmed without DNA. Germline CDR1 reads SEHNR; CDR2 reads FQNEAQ (reference sequence). CDR3 length equals 15 residues. This chain's CDR3 is CASSRRQGSYGEQFF.

The CDR3 spells CASRNEQGSYEQYF. The rearrangement uses TRBV5-1 and TRBJ2-7. The CDR3 totals 14 residues. Germline V gene lookup returns CDR1 SGHRS and CDR2 YFSETQ. The variable domain in full, completed from reference TRBV5-1 and TRBJ2-7, reads KAGVTQTPRYLIKTRGQQVTLSCSPISGHRSVSWYQQTPGQGLQFLFEYFSETQRNKGNFPGRFSGRQFSNSRSEMNVSTLELGDSALYLCASRNEQGSYEQYFGPGTRLTVT.

The V call is TRBV5-1, the J call TRBJ2-5; without DNA, the TCRdb call of TRBD2 cannot be checked. The CDR3 covers 13 residues. Germline V lookup: CDR1 SGHRS, CDR2 YFSETQ. The CDR3 sequence is CASIGAGEETQYF.

The chain is built from TRBV5-1 and TRBJ1-1; TCRdb calls TRBD1, which cannot be checked without DNA. The germline CDR1 and CDR2 sequences are SGHRS and YFSETQ. The CDR3 extends over 14 amino acids. CDR3 in amino acids: CASRLDRPNTEAFF.

This sequence joins TRBV12-3 or TRBV12-4 and TRBJ2-3; TCRdb returns TRBD2, unconfirmable since there is no DNA. The CDR3 is 14 amino acids. CDR3 protein: CASSFGLNTDTQYF.

The chain uses TRBV6-5 and TRBJ2-1; TCRdb reports TRBD1, a call that lacks DNA to check it against. Germline V gene lookup returns CDR1 MNHEY and CDR2 SVGAGI. This CDR3 is built from 14 residues. CDR3 sequence reads: CASSYGGRANEQFF.

CDR3: CASSYGRWGNTGELFF. The chain recombines TRBV6-5 with TRBJ2-2; TCRdb designates TRBD1, a call that cannot be tested without DNA. Germline V CDR1 and CDR2: MNHEY, SVGAGI. This CDR3 contains 16 residues.

CDR3 region: CAISDSGKAGGNQPQHF. The J gene is TRBJ1-5, the V gene TRBV10-3; TCRdb designates TRBD1, a call that cannot be tested without DNA. CDR3 length: 17 residues. In germline, CDR1 is ENHRY, CDR2 SYGVKD.

The chain couples TRBV7-2 to TRBJ1-1. CDR3 size: 16 residues. The germline V gene encodes CDR1 SGHTA and CDR2 FQGNSA. CDR3 loop: CASSYSLRRLNTEAFF.

The rearrangement links TRBV7-3 to TRBJ2-7. This CDR3 is 13 amino acids long. Germline CDR1 is SGHTA and CDR2 is FQGTGA. CDR3 sequence reads: CASSLREGREQYF.

This rearrangement joins TRBV7-9 to TRBJ1-1. This CDR3 contains 12 residues. From germline, CDR1 is SEHNR and CDR2 FQNEAQ (reference sequence). CDR3 sequence reads: CASSLEVNEAFF. The full variable domain, rest sourced from reference TRBV7-9 and TRBJ1-1, is DTGVSQNPRHKITKRGQNVTFRCDPISEHNRLYWYRQTLGQGPEFLTYFQNEAQLEKSRLLSDRFSAERPKGSFSTLEIQRTEQGDSAMYLCASSLEVNEAFFGQGTRLTVV.

The V and J genes are TRBV7-6 and TRBJ2-1; TCRdb outputs TRBD2, but without DNA this stays unchecked. The CDR3 is made up of 16 amino acids. Germline V CDR1 and CDR2: SGHVS, FNYEAQ. CDR3 region: CASSRATAGSYNGQFF.

CDR3 sequence reads: CSAREGHLQETQYF. The V and J genes are TRBV29-1 and TRBJ2-5; TCRdb indicates TRBD2, and absent DNA this call remains unverified. The CDR3 covers 14 residues. Germline loops: CDR1 SQVTM, CDR2 ANQGSEA.

The chain joins TRBV3-1 to TRBJ2-1; TCRdb's D call of TRBD2 is untestable without DNA. Germline V gene sequence: CDR1 LGHDT, CDR2 YNNKEL (reference sequence). The CDR3 is made up of 15 amino acids. The CDR3 protein is CASSPLQRTYNEQFF.